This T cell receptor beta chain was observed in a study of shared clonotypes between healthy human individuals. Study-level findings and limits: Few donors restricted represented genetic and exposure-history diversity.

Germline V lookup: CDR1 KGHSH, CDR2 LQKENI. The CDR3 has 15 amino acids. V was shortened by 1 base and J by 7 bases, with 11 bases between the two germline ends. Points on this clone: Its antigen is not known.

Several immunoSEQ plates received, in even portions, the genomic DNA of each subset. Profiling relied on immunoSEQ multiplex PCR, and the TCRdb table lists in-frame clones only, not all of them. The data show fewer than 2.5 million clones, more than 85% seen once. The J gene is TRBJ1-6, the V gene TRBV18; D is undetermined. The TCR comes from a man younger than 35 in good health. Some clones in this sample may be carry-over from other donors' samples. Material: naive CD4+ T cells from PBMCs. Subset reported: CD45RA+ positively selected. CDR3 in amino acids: CASSPLGAENSPLHF. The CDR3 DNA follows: TGTGCCAGCTCACCACTCGGTGCGGAAAATTCACCCCTCCACTTT.